The 17 T cell receptor beta chains below were found in one sample sequenced in a study of Graves' ophthalmopathy and Graves' hyperthyroidism (dated by TCRdb to 2016 to 2018). TCRdb names Illumina HiSeq 2000 as the instrument used. For repertoire sequencing, TCR beta CDR3 regions were amplified from RNA transcripts. HTBI primers and the Qiagen OneStep RT-PCR kit were used in a first-round RT-PCR, which was followed by a second-round multiplex PCR, size selection and purification. The raw public data were reprocessed by TCRdb itself: fastp quality trimming at Q25, MiXCR clonotype calling, in-frame beta chains only. Merged by CDR3 protein, the rows form single entries marked with the most common genes and DNA. In this sample the table shows over a million distinct CDR3 sequences, less than 45% of which occur a single time. 11% of the sample comes from the top ten. Sequenced input: peripheral blood or thyroid tissue (not recorded which). Source of these receptors: an adult man with Graves' hyperthyroidism.

This clonotype occurred many times. J is TRBJ1-5 and V is TRBV10-3; weak D call: TRBD1 (5 bases). The germline V gene has CDR1 ENHRY and CDR2 SYGVKD. V was clipped by 3 bases and J by 5 bases, with 11 bases between them. This CDR3 comprises 14 residues. DNA of the CDR3: TGTGCCATCAGTGAAAGGAGGGGTGATCAGCCCCAGCATTTT. Protein: CAISERRGDQPQHF.

The chain recombines TRBV20-1 with TRBJ2-3; 7 bases match TRBD2. V lost 3 bases to trimming and J lost 1 base; unmatched junction nucleotides: 10. Germline CDR1 reads DFQATT; CDR2 reads SNEGSKA (reference sequence). This CDR3 comprises 16 residues. CDR3 DNA sequence: TGCAGTGCTAGTGGGGGGGGAGGGGCCCGCACAGATACGCAGTATTTT. Translated, it gives CSASGGGGARTDTQYF.

This clonotype was seen at least ten times. The chain is built from TRBV15 and TRBJ1-5; 8 nucleotides match TRBD1. The V and J ends lost 1 base and 5 bases, in that order; junction bases with no gene match: 4. Germline V gene sequence: CDR1 LNHNV, CDR2 YYDKDF (reference sequence). The CDR3 has 15 amino acids. In nucleotides, the CDR3 is TGTGCCACCAGCAGAGGAATACAGGGGGATCAGCCCCAGCATTTT. Its protein product is CATSRGIQGDQPQHF.

This clonotype has ten or more counts. This chain links TRBV7-2 with TRBJ1-2; unclear D gene. The CDR3 has 14 amino acids. V shed 1 base and J shed 1 base, with 7 bases lying between them. Germline lookup yields CDR1 SGHTA and CDR2 FQGNSA. CDR3 sequence (DNA): TGTGCCAGCAGCTTAGTTTCCCTTAACTATGGCTACACCTTC. It specifies CASSLVSLNYGYTF.

This clonotype has more than one count but fewer than ten. The rearrangement joins TRBV2 to TRBJ2-3, with D perhaps TRBD1 (6 bases). The CDR3 covers 15 residues. Germline loops: CDR1 SNHLY, CDR2 FYNNEI. Trimming took 2 bases from V and 1 from J, leaving 10 bases between them. In DNA, the CDR3 is TGTGCCAGCAGTGAATTACAGGGACGCACAGATACGCAGTATTTT. Protein sequence: CASSELQGRTDTQYF.

This clonotype turned up a few times. The chain recombines TRBV11-2 with TRBJ2-7; TRBD2 matches 12 bases. J lost 4 bases, V lost 3 bases, and 10 bases had no gene match. This CDR3 contains 17 residues. Germline-derived CDR1 and CDR2 are SGHAT and FQNNGV. The CDR3: CASSFGLAGRTRYEQYF. The CDR3 DNA reads TGTGCCAGCAGCTTTGGACTAGCGGGACGCACTAGATACGAGCAGTACTTC.

This clonotype showed up many times. The chain recombines TRBV7-7 with TRBJ2-2, with D unresolved. The V and J ends lost 4 bases and 9 bases respectively, with 12 bases between them. The length of the CDR3 is 13 residues. CDR1 and CDR2 from the germline V gene are SSHAT and FNYEAQ (reference sequence). In nucleotides, the CDR3 is TGTGCCAGCAGCTACGAAGATGGCTGGGAGCTGTTTTTT. It translates to CASSYEDGWELFF.

This clonotype was seen repeatedly, ten times or more. The CDR3 nucleotides are TGTGCCAGCAGCGGGCGTCCGAATCAGCCCCAGCATTTT. Translating it yields CASSGRPNQPQHF. The V gene is TRBV2, the J gene TRBJ1-5, with no clear D. This CDR3 region has 13 residues. The V gene lost 6 bases and the J gene lost 4 bases, with 10 bases spanning the gap. The germline V gene has CDR1 SNHLY and CDR2 FYNNEI. The full variable domain, in which reference TRBV2 and TRBJ1-5 provide the parts outside the CDR3, is EPEVTQTPSHQVTQMGQEVILRCVPISNHLYFYWYRQILGQKVEFLVSFYNNEISEKSEIFDDQFSVERPDGSNFTLKIRSTKLEDSAMYFCASSGRPNQPQHFGDGTRLSIL.

V and J are TRBV5-1 and TRBJ2-5; 9 nucleotides line up with TRBD1. The J segment lost 3 bases and the V segment lost 5 bases, leaving 8 bases of the junction unmatched. This CDR3 comprises 15 residues. Germline assignment: CDR1 SGHRS and CDR2 YFSETQ. CDR3 DNA: TGCGCCAGCAGAAGGACAGGGGACAACAAAGAGACCCAGTACTTC. Translation gives CASRRTGDNKETQYF.

This clonotype has at least ten counts. This chain links TRBV5-1 with TRBJ1-1; the match to TRBD1 covers 10 bases. The CDR3 runs 14 residues. Trimming removed 3 bases from V and 5 bases from J; junction bases left unmatched: 4. Germline-derived CDR1 and CDR2 are SGHRS and YFSETQ. The CDR3 loop reads CASSWTGGETEAFF. The DNA of the CDR3 is TGCGCCAGCAGCTGGACAGGGGGTGAAACTGAAGCTTTCTTT.

This clonotype was found once. The J gene is TRBJ1-5, the V gene TRBV5-1; TRBD1 agrees at 7 bases. From germline, CDR1 is SGHRS and CDR2 YFSETQ. This CDR3 has 17 residues. The V segment lost 0 bases and the J segment 5 bases; nucleotides outside the gene matches: 11. The CDR3 spells CASSLGDGTAGDQPQHF. The CDR3, as DNA: TGCGCCAGCAGCTTGGGGGACGGGACAGCAGGAGATCAGCCCCAGCATTTT. Supplemented by reference TRBV5-1 and TRBJ1-5, the full variable domain reads KAGVTQTPRYLIKTRGQQVTLSCSPISGHRSVSWYQQTPGQGLQFLFEYFSETQRNKGNFPGRFSGRQFSNSRSEMNVSTLELGDSALYLCASSLGDGTAGDQPQHFGDGTRLSIL.

This clonotype was detected many times. The V call is TRBV12-3 or TRBV12-4, the J call TRBJ1-5; D remains unclear. The CDR3 is 14 residues long. Trimming removed 5 bases from V and 6 bases from J, with 14 bases in between. This CDR3 is CASSAGSFFQPQHF. The CDR3 DNA is TGTGCCAGCAGTGCCGGGAGCTTTTTTCAGCCCCAGCATTTT.

This clonotype occurred many times. The chain joins TRBV14 to TRBJ2-7, with D perhaps TRBD1 (6 bases). This CDR3 is 14 amino acids long. Germline V lookup: CDR1 SGHDN, CDR2 FVKESK. V gave up 4 bases and J gave up 3 bases, with 13 bases separating them. DNA of the CDR3: TGTGCCAGCAGCCGAGAGGACAGAAACTACGAGCAGTACTTC. Protein product: CASSREDRNYEQYF.

This clonotype has a count of ten or more. Here the CDR3 DNA reads TGTGCCAGCAGCTTGTCCCCTAGATCCAACGAGCAGTACTTC. This sequence encodes CASSLSPRSNEQYF. The chain is built from TRBV11-2 and TRBJ2-7; the D is unclear. Germline V lookup: CDR1 SGHAT, CDR2 FQNNGV. The CDR3 covers 14 residues. Trimming removed 3 bases at V and 5 bases at J, with 14 bases between.

This clonotype was recorded many times. The chain is built from TRBV29-1 and TRBJ1-2; no reliable D call. The V end was cut by 7 bases, the J end by 7 bases, with 13 bases between. This CDR3 is built from 11 residues. CDR1 is SQVTM and CDR2 is ANQGSEA in the germline V gene. CDR3 loop: CSAPVLGGYTF. For the CDR3, the DNA is TGCAGCGCTCCGGTGCTGGGTGGCTACACCTTC.

V and J are TRBV20-1 and TRBJ2-3, with 7 bases aligning to TRBD2. The V segment lost 5 bases and the J segment 11 bases; nucleotides outside the gene matches: 16. Germline CDR1 reads DFQATT; CDR2 reads SNEGSKA (reference sequence). This CDR3 region has 14 residues. CDR3 bases: TGCAGTGCTGGGGGGGAGCGGGATTCGGGCAAGCAGTATTTT. Encoded protein: CSAGGERDSGKQYF.

Turning to this clonotype: A much larger clonotype is one base distant, so this may be a read error. The chain links TRBV10-3 to TRBJ1-2; D possibly corresponds to TRBD1 (5 bases). V dropped 5 bases and J dropped 6 bases, with 22 bases sitting between them. The V gene's germline CDR1 is ENHRY and CDR2 SYGVKD. The CDR3 runs to 16 residues. CDR3: CAISYNNRPEEDGYTF. DNA of the CDR3: TGTGCCATCAGTTACAACAACAGGCCTGAGGAGGATGGCTACACCTTC.